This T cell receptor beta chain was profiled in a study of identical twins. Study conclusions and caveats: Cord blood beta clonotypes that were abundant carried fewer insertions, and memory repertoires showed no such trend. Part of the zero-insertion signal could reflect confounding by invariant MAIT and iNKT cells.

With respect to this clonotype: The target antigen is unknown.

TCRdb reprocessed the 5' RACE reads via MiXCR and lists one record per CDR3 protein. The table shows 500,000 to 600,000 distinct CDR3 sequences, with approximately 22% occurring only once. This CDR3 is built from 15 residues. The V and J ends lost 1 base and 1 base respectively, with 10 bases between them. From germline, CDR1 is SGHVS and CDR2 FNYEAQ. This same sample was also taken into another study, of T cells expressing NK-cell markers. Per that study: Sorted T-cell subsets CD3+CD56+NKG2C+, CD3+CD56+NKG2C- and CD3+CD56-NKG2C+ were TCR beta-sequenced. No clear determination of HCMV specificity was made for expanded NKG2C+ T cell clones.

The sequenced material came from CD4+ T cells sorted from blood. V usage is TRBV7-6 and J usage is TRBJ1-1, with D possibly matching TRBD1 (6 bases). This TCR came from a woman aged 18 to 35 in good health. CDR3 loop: CASSLVRGQNTEAFF. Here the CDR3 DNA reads TGTGCCAGCAGCTTAGTTCGGGGGCAGAACACTGAAGCTTTCTTT.